The present T cell receptor beta chain was sequenced within a study of graft-versus-host responses after intestinal transplantation (dated by TCRdb to the early 2020s). For the study in its entirety: Recipients received multivisceral, liver-intestinal, or isolated intestinal transplants. Every recipient was given anti-thymocyte globulin induction, followed by approximately 3 years of maintenance tacrolimus and steroids. Bulk TCR-beta CDR3 sequencing was used to track graft-versus-host and host-versus-graft alloreactive T cell clones in the graft, circulation and bone marrow after intestinal transplantation. To identify alloreactive clones, pre-transplant mixed lymphocyte reaction products were sequenced and compared with unstimulated pre-transplant donor and recipient T cells. A cohort of around 25 intestinal transplant recipients, including one retransplant, was enrolled, and 3 patients lacking pretransplant specimens were excluded. Donor T cell macrochimerism was defined as a peak of at least 4% donor T cells among recipient peripheral blood mononuclear cells. Samples from three later patients were sequenced in-house on an Illumina MiSeq with MiXCR processing rather than by the commercial service. Points the paper makes about the study in general: The conclusions were limited by the relatively low number and heterogeneity of the intestinal transplant patients. GvH clones turned up in recipient bone marrow, with some appearing earlier in ileal mucosa or blood, a pattern consistent with an intestinal mucosal origin. Early after transplant, peak levels of circulating GvH clones were found to be associated with declines in HvG clones. High GvH to HvG T cell clonal ratios were observed in the allografts of patients with donor T cell macrochimerism.

Libraries were made using the immunoSEQ multiplex PCR assay. For most patients, genomic DNA was isolated using the Qiagen DNeasy Blood and Tissue Kit and was shipped frozen to Adaptive Biotechnologies for TCR sequencing. For most patients, high-throughput TCR-beta CDR3 sequencing of genomic DNA was performed by Adaptive Biotechnologies. In the authors' own workflow: TCR sequencing data for over 15 patients were retrieved from Adaptive's ImmunoSEQ software; a few other patients were processed with MiXCR and VDJtools. CD4 versus CD8 sorting errors were corrected by removing sequences found in both subsets at a frequency ratio below 5:1. Because the origin of CDR3 nucleotide sequences shared between donor and recipient could not be assigned, those sequences were removed. At least 2-fold expansion over unstimulated cells and a minimum CFSE-low frequency of 0.002% (template counts) or 0.001% (read counts) were required for clones to be classified as alloreactive. Clones were considered mappable if detected in sequenced pre-transplant spleen, lymph node, or MLR CFSE-low populations of the donor or recipient. The cumulative frequency of alloreactive clones was calculated as a percentage of all sequences, weighted by copy number. TCRdb stores this immuneACCESS table with in-frame sequences only. Part of the clones is absent; in the studies checked, under half of the shortfall reflects unresolved V genes, and no reason is known for the rest. D and trimming were read from the DNA, whereas the V and J calls and clone size are those reported in that table. Here the sample has around 130,000 clones; roughly nine tenths occur a single time. The ten biggest clones cover roughly 0.17% of the sample.

The label giving this sample's time point can be read as: cells obtained before transplantation from donor or recipient. CD3+CD4+ and CD3+CD8+ populations were FACS-sorted from unstimulated pre-transplant donor and recipient cells taken from spleen or lymph nodes. This clone was seen just once. Its antigen specificity is not known. Nothing much larger sits one base from this clone, and base qualities are not available. The starting material was unstimulated CD4+ T cells sorted from spleen or lymph node cells, obtained before intestinal transplant. The receptor was derived from a human donor who received an intestinal transplant.

The DNA sequence is TGTGCCAGCAGCTTGGCAGGGGGAGGGGGAGAGACCCAGTACTTC. The resulting protein is CASSLAGGGGETQYF. The chain is assembled from TRBV5-4 and TRBJ2-5, with the D call tentatively TRBD1 or TRBD2, each fitting 7 bases. CDR3 length: 15 amino acids, cysteine to phenylalanine. Only the CDR3 DNA stays, 45 bases, in frame from base 1. CDR1 SGHNT and CDR2 YYREEE are derived from the germline V gene (reference sequence). V loses 0 bases of germline sequence and J loses 4 bases, and the interval between the two ends is 13 bases.